The rows below give T cell receptor beta chains drawn from one sample of a study of beta chain features in type 1 diabetes. The protocol was immunoSEQ multiplex PCR, while the TCRdb copy is restricted to in-frame clones and leaves out a portion. The repertoire includes about 900,000 clones, roughly 17% of them detected once, and about 0.02% sits in the top ten. Sequenced input: naive CD4+ T cells from blood. The receptor set was obtained from a woman aged 18-29 years in good health. CDR3s include the opening cysteine and the closing phenylalanine or tryptophan. D genes are given only for firm matches. Not every row has a clone size; where given, it reads once, few, many or a size class.

D gene,V gene,clone size,J gene,CDR3 DNA,CDR3 protein
.,TRBV19,few,TRBJ2-4,TGTGCCAGTAGCCCCTACAGAGGCCCTGCGGGAAACATTCAGTACTTC,CASSPYRGPAGNIQYF
.,TRBV9,few,TRBJ2-1,TGTGCCAGCAGCGTAGATTCGGACCCCACCTTCGGGCAGTTCTTC,CASSVDSDPTFGQFF
TRBD2,TRBV7-3,few,TRBJ2-3,TGTGCCAGCAGCCGGGACTATACAGATACGCAGTATTTT,CASSRDYTDTQYF
TRBD2,TRBV28,few,TRBJ2-5,TGTGCCAGCAGTTTATTGGTACCGGGACTAGGACAAGAGACCCAGTACTTC,CASSLLVPGLGQETQYF
TRBD1,TRBV18,.,TRBJ2-2,TGTGCCAGCTCGCGAAGGACCGGGACAGGGAGTATCACCGGGGAGCTGTTTTTT,CASSRRTGTGSITGELFF
.,TRBV18,.,TRBJ1-2,TGTGCCAGCTCACCCCCCGCGGGGAGCTATGGCTACACCTTC,CASSPPAGSYGYTF
.,TRBV4-3,few,TRBJ1-2,TGCGCCAGCAGCATACGGACCGACGTTGACTACACCTTC,CASSIRTDVDYTF
.,TRBV11-2,.,TRBJ1-1,TGTGCCAGCAGCTTACAGACTTTGAACACTGAAGCTTTCTTT,CASSLQTLNTEAFF
.,TRBV21-1,many,TRBJ2-3,TGTGCCAGCAGCCTACAGGCCCCGACGGGCACAGATACGCAGTATTTT,CASSLQAPTGTDTQYF
.,TRBV6-5,few,TRBJ1-5,TGTGCCAGCAGTTACCACCGGACAGCGGGTGGTTTCCAGCATTTT,CASSYHRTAGGFQHF
.,TRBV4-3,.,TRBJ1-1,TGCGCCAGCAGCCAAGACCCGACCCGTTCGACGTTCTTT,CASSQDPTRSTFF
TRBD2,TRBV15,.,TRBJ2-7,TGTGCCACCAGCAGCGCACCCGGACTAGATGGCTACGAGCAGTACTTC,CATSSAPGLDGYEQYF
.,TRBV13,.,TRBJ1-1,TGTGCCAGCAGCTTACGGGGGATTAACACTGAAGCTTTCTTT,CASSLRGINTEAFF
.,TRBV15,.,TRBJ2-7,TGTGCCACCAGCAGAGATTCTAGGGGAGGCCCCCCCTACGAGCAGTACTTC,CATSRDSRGGPPYEQYF
.,TRBV20-1,.,TRBJ2-5,TGCAGTGTTCAGGGGCAAGAGACCCAGTACTTC,CSVQGQETQYF